This T cell receptor beta chain was documented in a study of T cells expressing NK-cell markers. TCRdb derives one entry per CDR3 protein from the 5' RACE reads, leaving out DNA. The repertoire shows about 380,000 distinct CDR3 sequences; the top ten hold around 4.9%. Study-wide findings and caveats: Unclear, still, was the HCMV specificity of the expanded NKG2C+ T cell clones. Among CD8+ T cells from over 5 donors, dominant NKG2C+ clonotypes accounted for about 1.0-7.0%.

Concerning this clonotype itself: Antigen: not known.

The sample was blood T cells: a sorted CD56 or NKG2C T cell subset, CD4+ or CD8+ T cells, or bulk PBMC T cells (not recorded which). The clonotype originates from a man aged 18 to 69 in good health.

The CDR3: CSARDGARGRGGQPQHF. V and J are TRBV20-1 and TRBJ1-5; with no DNA, the TCRdb D assignment of TRBD1 cannot be verified. In germline, CDR1 is DFQATT, CDR2 SNEGSKA (reference sequence). The CDR3 has 17 amino acids.